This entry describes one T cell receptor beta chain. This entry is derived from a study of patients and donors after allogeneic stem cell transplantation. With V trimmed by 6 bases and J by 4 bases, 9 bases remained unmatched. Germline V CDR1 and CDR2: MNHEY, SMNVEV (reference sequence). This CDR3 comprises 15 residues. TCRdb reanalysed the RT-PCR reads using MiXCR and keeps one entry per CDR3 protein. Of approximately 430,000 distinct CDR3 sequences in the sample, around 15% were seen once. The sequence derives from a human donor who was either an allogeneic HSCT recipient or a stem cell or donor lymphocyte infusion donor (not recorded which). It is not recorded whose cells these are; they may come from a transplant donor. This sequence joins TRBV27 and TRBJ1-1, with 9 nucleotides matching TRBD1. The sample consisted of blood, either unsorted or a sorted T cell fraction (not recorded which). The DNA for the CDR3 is TGTGCCAGCAGGACACAGGGGGCGTGGACCACTGAAGCTTTCTTT. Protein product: CASRTQGAWTTEAFF.